A selection of T cell receptor beta chains follows, all from one sample in a study of blood T cell repertoires in COVID-19. Measured with immunoSEQ multiplex PCR; TCRdb has only the in-frame clones, and not every one. The sample lists 210,000 or so clones, 80% to 90% occurring once. The sequencing input was PBMCs or T cells enriched from blood (not recorded which). These receptors all stem from a woman between 50 and 59 years old who had been exposed to COVID-19. The conserved cysteine and the conserved F or W are not part of the CDR3 here. Fields, in order: V gene, J gene, CDR3 protein.

v_gene: TRBV5-4; j_gene: TRBJ2-3; CDR3aa: ASSLGLAGEDTQY
v_gene: TRBV5-1; j_gene: TRBJ1-2; CDR3aa: ASSYAGQGSYGYT
v_gene: TRBV7-2; j_gene: TRBJ2-7; CDR3aa: ASSSGQGGEQY
v_gene: TRBV9; j_gene: TRBJ1-3; CDR3aa: ASSLGDRNSGNTIY
v_gene: TRBV2; j_gene: TRBJ2-3; CDR3aa: ASIGGLAPSTDTQY
v_gene: TRBV2; j_gene: TRBJ1-1; CDR3aa: ASSEALRRAEAF
v_gene: TRBV24-1; j_gene: TRBJ2-3; CDR3aa: ATSDLQLRGSDTQY
v_gene: TRBV5-4; j_gene: TRBJ1-2; CDR3aa: ASSFGGRGYT
v_gene: TRBV20-1; j_gene: TRBJ1-1; CDR3aa: SANRGTEAF
v_gene: TRBV5-6; j_gene: TRBJ2-2; CDR3aa: ASRRGRAGELF
v_gene: TRBV19; j_gene: TRBJ1-5; CDR3aa: ASGQGAQPQH
v_gene: TRBV7-2; j_gene: TRBJ1-4; CDR3aa: ASSFDRLKNEKLF
v_gene: TRBV9; j_gene: TRBJ2-3; CDR3aa: ASSVGASTDTQY
v_gene: TRBV3-1/TRBV3-2; j_gene: TRBJ2-3; CDR3aa: ASSQETETDTQY
v_gene: TRBV28; j_gene: TRBJ2-7; CDR3aa: ASSLRGRGPYEQY
v_gene: TRBV18; j_gene: TRBJ1-2; CDR3aa: ASSQGLAPYGYT
v_gene: TRBV19; j_gene: TRBJ1-2; CDR3aa: ASLQGNGYT
v_gene: TRBV7-2; j_gene: TRBJ1-2; CDR3aa: ASSLGNFPYGYT
v_gene: TRBV11-2; j_gene: TRBJ2-1; CDR3aa: ASSLQRGNNEQF
v_gene: TRBV5-1; j_gene: TRBJ2-7; CDR3aa: ASSSTGTGSYEQY
v_gene: TRBV27; j_gene: TRBJ2-3; CDR3aa: ASSLRGVTDTQY
v_gene: TRBV7-2; j_gene: TRBJ1-1; CDR3aa: ASSRSLNTEAF
v_gene: TRBV7-2; j_gene: TRBJ1-2; CDR3aa: ASSRGLGEAANYGYT
v_gene: TRBV5-8; j_gene: TRBJ1-1; CDR3aa: ASSLEGPGTEAF
v_gene: TRBV24-1; j_gene: TRBJ2-4; CDR3aa: ATSDTLRGEQY
v_gene: TRBV29-1; j_gene: TRBJ1-1; CDR3aa: SVGGRMNTEAF
v_gene: TRBV29-1; j_gene: TRBJ2-1; CDR3aa: SVVPGGRNEQF
v_gene: TRBV6-5; j_gene: TRBJ1-2; CDR3aa: ASSIFAGTGDGYT
v_gene: TRBV2; j_gene: TRBJ1-5; CDR3aa: ASSEARGPAGGNQPQH
v_gene: TRBV18; j_gene: TRBJ1-2; CDR3aa: ASSPRQGPLLGYT
v_gene: TRBV6-6; j_gene: TRBJ2-7; CDR3aa: ASSYGGSYEQY
v_gene: TRBV24-1; j_gene: TRBJ1-2; CDR3aa: ATSDSSSGGGYT
v_gene: TRBV2; j_gene: TRBJ2-7; CDR3aa: ASSAGTLTYEQY
v_gene: TRBV5-5; j_gene: TRBJ1-1; CDR3aa: ASSLRAGLNTEAF
v_gene: TRBV5-5; j_gene: TRBJ2-6; CDR3aa: ASAIAGTGRSGANVLT
v_gene: TRBV3-1/TRBV3-2; j_gene: TRBJ2-2; CDR3aa: ASSPSSGGIGGELF
v_gene: TRBV11-2; j_gene: TRBJ1-1; CDR3aa: ASSNSRGKNTEAF
v_gene: TRBV10-3; j_gene: TRBJ1-2; CDR3aa: AISSGGNYGYT
v_gene: TRBV6-6; j_gene: TRBJ2-7; CDR3aa: ASSYTTGGEQY
v_gene: TRBV10-2; j_gene: TRBJ1-1; CDR3aa: ASTRRDTEAF
v_gene: TRBV6-5; j_gene: TRBJ1-2; CDR3aa: ASSYGDRAGYT
v_gene: TRBV2; j_gene: TRBJ1-1; CDR3aa: ASSFLDRDSLEAF
v_gene: TRBV30; j_gene: TRBJ1-5; CDR3aa: AWSGQGNQPQH
v_gene: TRBV28; j_gene: TRBJ1-2; CDR3aa: ASSSGQGRDGYT
v_gene: TRBV5-1; j_gene: TRBJ1-1; CDR3aa: ASSLAGTSEAF
v_gene: TRBV3-1/TRBV3-2; j_gene: TRBJ2-1; CDR3aa: ASSHGTSGGSSYNEQF
v_gene: TRBV7-8; j_gene: TRBJ2-1; CDR3aa: ASRVSGQVNNEQF
v_gene: TRBV5-5; j_gene: TRBJ2-7; CDR3aa: ASSNPQAADYEQY
v_gene: TRBV30; j_gene: TRBJ2-3; CDR3aa: AWSPGTGSTDTQY
v_gene: TRBV10-3; j_gene: TRBJ1-5; CDR3aa: AIRGEGQPQH
v_gene: TRBV2; j_gene: TRBJ2-7; CDR3aa: ASIKGLDRGEQY
v_gene: TRBV9; j_gene: TRBJ2-1; CDR3aa: ASSVGVQAEGEQF
v_gene: TRBV5-1; j_gene: TRBJ1-2; CDR3aa: ASSLAGTNYGYT
v_gene: TRBV29-1; j_gene: TRBJ1-1; CDR3aa: SVEGGTEAF
v_gene: TRBV28; j_gene: TRBJ1-5; CDR3aa: ASSFGGGYQPQH
v_gene: TRBV28; j_gene: TRBJ2-5; CDR3aa: ASSSLTSGAMGETQY
v_gene: TRBV20-1; j_gene: TRBJ2-5; CDR3aa: SASPGGRTETQY
v_gene: TRBV7-6; j_gene: TRBJ2-5; CDR3aa: ASSSLTKQETQY
v_gene: TRBV5-1; j_gene: TRBJ2-5; CDR3aa: ASSLIGGGSQETQY
v_gene: TRBV6-5; j_gene: TRBJ1-6; CDR3aa: ASSYTDSPPLH